Reported below is one TCR beta chain. What it binds is not known. Treatment in this sample: oral pan-JAK inhibitor, 5-10 mg twice daily. The record originates from a study of CD8+ T cells in alopecia areata. Study outcomes and limitations: Only one nonresponder was present, which leaves the link between baseline CD8+ expansion and response uncertain.

Extracted from the samples, RNA was reverse transcribed into cDNA to serve as the sequencing template. Using immunoSEQ multiplex PCR, the repertoire was profiled, and TCRdb retains in-frame clones only, with some absent. This sample yields 110,000 to 150,000 clones, of which about 85% are seen a single time; under 15% belongs to the top ten. The sequence derives from a human donor with alopecia areata. This material consisted of CD8+ T cells sorted from blood, taken at week 4, from a patient treated with tofacitinib.

CDR3 sequence: CASSPARGYTEAFF. CDR3 nucleotide sequence: TGTGCCAGCAGCCCAGCCAGGGGTTACACTGAAGCTTTCTTT. The J gene is TRBJ1-1, the V gene TRBV13, with a weak D call TRBD1 (6 bases). CDR3 length equals 14 residues. The germline V gene has CDR1 PRHDT and CDR2 FYEKMQ (reference sequence). Between the trimmed V and J ends, which lost 5 bases and 3 bases, there was a span of 13 bases. Variable domain in full (rest from reference TRBV13 and TRBJ1-1): AAGVIQSPRHLIKEKRETATLKCYPIPRHDTVYWYQQGPGQDPQFLISFYEKMQSDKGSIPDRFSAQQFSDYHSELNMSSLELGDSALYFCASSPARGYTEAFFGQGTRLTVV.